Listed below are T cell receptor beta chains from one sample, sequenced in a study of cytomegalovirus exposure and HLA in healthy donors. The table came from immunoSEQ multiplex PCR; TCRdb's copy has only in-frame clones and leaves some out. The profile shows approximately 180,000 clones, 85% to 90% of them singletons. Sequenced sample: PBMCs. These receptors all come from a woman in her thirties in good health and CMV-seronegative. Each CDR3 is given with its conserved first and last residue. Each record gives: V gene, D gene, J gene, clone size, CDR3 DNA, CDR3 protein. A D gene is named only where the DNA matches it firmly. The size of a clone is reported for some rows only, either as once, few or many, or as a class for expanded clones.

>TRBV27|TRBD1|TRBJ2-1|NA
TGTGCCAGCAGTAAGCCGGACAGGGTCGCCTACAATGAGCAGTTCTTC
CASSKPDRVAYNEQFF
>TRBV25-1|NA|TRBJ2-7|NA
TGTGCCAGCAGTACTGGGGGGACTTACGAGCAGTACTTC
CASSTGGTYEQYF
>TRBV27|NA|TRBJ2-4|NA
TGTGCCAGCAGTTTATTGGGGGGGGGCTCGTCTCTGATTCAGTACTTC
CASSLLGGGSSLIQYF
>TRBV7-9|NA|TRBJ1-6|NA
TGTGCCAGCAGCTCCGACGGGGGTTATTCACCCCTCCACTTT
CASSSDGGYSPLHF
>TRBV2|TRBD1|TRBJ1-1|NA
TGTGCCAGCAGTCCAGGGGGCTTAGGGAACACTGAAGCTTTCTTT
CASSPGGLGNTEAFF
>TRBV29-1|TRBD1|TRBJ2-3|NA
TGCAGCGTTGAAGTAGGGGACAGGGGAACAGATACGCAGTATTTT
CSVEVGDRGTDTQYF
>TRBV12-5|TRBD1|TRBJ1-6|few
TGTGCTAGTGGTTTGGCCAGGGACAGCTTCTATAATTCACCCCTCCACTTT
CASGLARDSFYNSPLHF
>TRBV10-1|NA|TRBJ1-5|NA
TGCGCCAGCACGGGAGTGTCGGGGGGCTATAGCAATCAGCCCCAGCATTTT
CASTGVSGGYSNQPQHF
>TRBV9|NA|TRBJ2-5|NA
TGTGCCAGCGGTCGGACACAGGGTCGGGAGACCCAGTACTTC
CASGRTQGRETQYF
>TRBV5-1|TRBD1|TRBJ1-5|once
TGCGCCAGCAGCCCCGGACAGGAGAATCAGCCCCAGCATTTT
CASSPGQENQPQHF
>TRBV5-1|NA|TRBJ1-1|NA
TGCGCCAGCAGCTTTGGACAGTCTGAAGCTTTCTTT
CASSFGQSEAFF
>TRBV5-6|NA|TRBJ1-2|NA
TGTGCCAGCAGCTTATCCTCCTGGGAGGGCTATGGCTACACCTTC
CASSLSSWEGYGYTF
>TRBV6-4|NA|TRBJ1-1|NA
TGTGCCAGCAGTATGACACTGAACACTGAAGCTTTCTTT
CASSMTLNTEAFF
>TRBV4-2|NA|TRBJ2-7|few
TGTGCCAGCAGCCATTCGACAGGAAGCTACGAGCAGTACTTC
CASSHSTGSYEQYF
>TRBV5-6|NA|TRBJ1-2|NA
TGTGCCAGCAGCCGAAGCTCAGGGGAGGGCTACACCTTC
CASSRSSGEGYTF
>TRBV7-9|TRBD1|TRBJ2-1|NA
TGTGCCAGCAGCCGACAGGGGGCTTCCTACAATGAGCAGTTCTTC
CASSRQGASYNEQFF
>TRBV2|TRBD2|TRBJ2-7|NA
TGTGCCAGCAGCGGGGGGACTAGCGGGGGTCCGTACTTC
CASSGGTSGGPYF
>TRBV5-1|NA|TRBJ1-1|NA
TGCGCCAGCAGAGAACAGGGTCTCAGCTCTGAAGCTTTCTTT
CASREQGLSSEAFF
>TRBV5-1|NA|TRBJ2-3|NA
TGCGCCAGCAGCTTGGTACCAGGATCTAGCACAGATACGCAGTATTTT
CASSLVPGSSTDTQYF
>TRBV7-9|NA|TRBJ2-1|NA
TGTGCCAGCAGCTTTAATCTAGGGGATGAGCAGTTCTTC
CASSFNLGDEQFF
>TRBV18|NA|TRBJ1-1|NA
TGTGCCAGCTCACCTTCGCGAGGGAGGAGCACTGAAGCTTTCTTT
CASSPSRGRSTEAFF
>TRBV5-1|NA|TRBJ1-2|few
TGCGCCAGCAGCTTGGCGGGACCGGGAGTCAATGGCTACACCTTC
CASSLAGPGVNGYTF
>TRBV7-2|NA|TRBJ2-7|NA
TGTGCCAGCAGCTTCCCTCCGACTAGCGAGCAGTACTTC
CASSFPPTSEQYF
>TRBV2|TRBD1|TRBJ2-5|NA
TGTGCCAGCAGAGCCCGCAAAAAACAGGGGGTGAGGGAGACCCAGTACTTC
CASRARKKQGVRETQYF
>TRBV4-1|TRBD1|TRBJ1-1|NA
TGCGCCAGCAGCCAAGTTTGGACAGGGGTTACTGAAGCTTTCTTT
CASSQVWTGVTEAFF
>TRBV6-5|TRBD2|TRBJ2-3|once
TGTGCCACCGGGGAGCGGGGCAGGGTAGATACGCAGTATTTT
CATGERGRVDTQYF
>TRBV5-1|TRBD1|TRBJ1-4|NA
TGCGCCAGCAGCCTCCGGGACAGGGGGGAAAAACTGTTTTTT
CASSLRDRGEKLFF
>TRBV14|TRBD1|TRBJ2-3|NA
TGTGCCAGCAGCCCCCGGACAGGGGGCACAGATACGCAGTATTTT
CASSPRTGGTDTQYF
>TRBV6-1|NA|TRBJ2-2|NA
TGTGCCAGCAGGTCCTACAGGGACGTGACCGGGGAGCTGTTTTTT
CASRSYRDVTGELFF
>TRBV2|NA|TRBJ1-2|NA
TGTGCCGCCTCTAGCCGTAATTTGGGAGCTAACTATGGCTACACCTTC
CAASSRNLGANYGYTF
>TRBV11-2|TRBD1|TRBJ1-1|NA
TGTGCCAGCAGCTCTCCTTCCCGGACAGGGGTTTCTGAAGCTTTCTTT
CASSSPSRTGVSEAFF
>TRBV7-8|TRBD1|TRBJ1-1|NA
TGTGCCAGCAGCTTAGGTCAGGGGGATTCCACTGAAGCTTTCTTT
CASSLGQGDSTEAFF
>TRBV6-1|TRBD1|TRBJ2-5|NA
TGTGCCAGCAGTCGGACAGGTTCCGGTCAAGAGACCCAGTACTTC
CASSRTGSGQETQYF
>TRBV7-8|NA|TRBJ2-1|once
TGTGCCAGCAGCCCTAGCGTAAGCTCCTACAATGAGCAGTTCTTC
CASSPSVSSYNEQFF
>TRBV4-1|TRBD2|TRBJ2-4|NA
TGCGCCAGCAGCCAAGACGTAAGCGGGGCCGGTTACTCCATTCAGTACTTC
CASSQDVSGAGYSIQYF
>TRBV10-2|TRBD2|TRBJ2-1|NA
TGCGCCAGCAGTGGGGCATCGGCGGGTTCGACTAGCGGGAAAACCTACAATGAGCAGTTCTTC
CASSGASAGSTSGKTYNEQFF
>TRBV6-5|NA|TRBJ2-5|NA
TGTGCCAGCAGCTCCCAAGCTTTGGGGGCGGGGACCCAGTACTTC
CASSSQALGAGTQYF
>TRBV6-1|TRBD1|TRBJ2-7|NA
TGTGCCAGCAGGGTGGGACAGATATACGAGCAGTACTTC
CASRVGQIYEQYF
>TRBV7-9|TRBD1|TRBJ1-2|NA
TGTGCCAGCAGCTTAGGTGGTGTAGGGGGCTACGGCTATGGCTACACCTTC
CASSLGGVGGYGYGYTF
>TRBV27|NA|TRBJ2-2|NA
TGTGCCAGCAGTTTACCCGGGACAGCGGGCAGGGAGCTGTTTTTT
CASSLPGTAGRELFF
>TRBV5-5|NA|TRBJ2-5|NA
TGTGCCAGCAGCTTCGGACTGATGGAGACCCAGTACTTC
CASSFGLMETQYF
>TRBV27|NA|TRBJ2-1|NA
TGTGCCAGCAGTTTATACGGGACAACCCCCAATCATGAGCAGTTCTTC
CASSLYGTTPNHEQFF
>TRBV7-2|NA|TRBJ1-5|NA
TGTGCCAGCAGCTTAGTTGGAGGCAATCAGCCCCAGCATTTT
CASSLVGGNQPQHF
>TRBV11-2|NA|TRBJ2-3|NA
TGTGCCAGCAGCTTGGGGCCGGGACTTTCCACAGATACGCAGTATTTT
CASSLGPGLSTDTQYF
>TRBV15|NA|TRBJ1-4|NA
TGTGCCACCAAAGGGGCAAATGAAAAACTGTTTTTT
CATKGANEKLFF
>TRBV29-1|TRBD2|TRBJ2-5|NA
TGCAGCGTTCAGACTAGCGGGGTAGAGACCCAGTACTTC
CSVQTSGVETQYF
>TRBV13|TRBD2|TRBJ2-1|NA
TGTGCCAGCAGCCATCCGGGACTAGCAGGGATCAATGAGCAGTTCTTC
CASSHPGLAGINEQFF
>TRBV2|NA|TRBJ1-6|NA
TGTGCCAGCAGTGACACAGTTCCTAATTCACCCCTCCACTTT
CASSDTVPNSPLHF
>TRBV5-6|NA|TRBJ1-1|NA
TGTGCCAGCAGCTTGGGTCAGGGCCGAGGAAACACTGAAGCTTTCTTT
CASSLGQGRGNTEAFF
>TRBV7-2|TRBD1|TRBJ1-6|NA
TGTGCCAGCAGCTCCCGACAGGGGAGAGATTCACCCCTCCACTTT
CASSSRQGRDSPLHF
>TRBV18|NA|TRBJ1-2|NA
TGTGCCAGCTCAGAGACTTCGGATTCCACCACGGGGGGCTACACCTTC
CASSETSDSTTGGYTF
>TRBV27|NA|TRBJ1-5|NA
TGTGCCAGCAAAATAAATCCAGATAGCAATCAGCCCCAGCATTTT
CASKINPDSNQPQHF
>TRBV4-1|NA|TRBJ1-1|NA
TGCGCCAGCAGCCAAGTGGGGGGAGGAGCCACTGAAGCTTTCTTT
CASSQVGGGATEAFF
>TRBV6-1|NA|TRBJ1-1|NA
TGTGCCAGCATGGCACAGAACACTGAAGCTTTCTTT
CASMAQNTEAFF
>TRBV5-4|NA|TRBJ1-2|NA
TGTGCCAGCAGCCCCCCAGGGCAGCTATCTAACTATGGCTACACCTTC
CASSPPGQLSNYGYTF
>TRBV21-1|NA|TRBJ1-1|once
TGTGCCAGCAGCATCCGGACAGCTAGGCCGGACACTGAAGCTTTCTTT
CASSIRTARPDTEAFF
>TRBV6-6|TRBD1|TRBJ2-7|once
TGTGCCAGCAAAAACAGGGGGACCTACGAGCAGTACTTC
CASKNRGTYEQYF